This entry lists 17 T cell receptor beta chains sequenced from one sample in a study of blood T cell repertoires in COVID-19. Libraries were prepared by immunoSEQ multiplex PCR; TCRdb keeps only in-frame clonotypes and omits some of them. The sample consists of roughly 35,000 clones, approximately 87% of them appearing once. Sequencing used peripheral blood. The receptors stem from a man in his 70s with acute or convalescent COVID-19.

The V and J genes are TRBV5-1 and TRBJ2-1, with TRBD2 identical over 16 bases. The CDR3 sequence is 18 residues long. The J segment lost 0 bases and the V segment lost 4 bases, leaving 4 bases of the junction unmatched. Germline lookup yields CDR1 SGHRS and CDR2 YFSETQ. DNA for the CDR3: TGCGCCAGCAGCCTGGGGACTAGCGGGAGGGCCTCCTACAATGAGCAGTTCTTC. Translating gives CASSLGTSGRASYNEQFF.

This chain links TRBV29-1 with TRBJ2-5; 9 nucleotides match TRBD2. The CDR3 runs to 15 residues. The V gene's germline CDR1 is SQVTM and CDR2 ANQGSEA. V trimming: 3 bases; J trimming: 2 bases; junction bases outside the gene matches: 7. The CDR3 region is CSVDLASGVQETQYF. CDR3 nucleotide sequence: TGCAGCGTTGATTTGGCTAGCGGGGTTCAAGAGACCCAGTACTTC.

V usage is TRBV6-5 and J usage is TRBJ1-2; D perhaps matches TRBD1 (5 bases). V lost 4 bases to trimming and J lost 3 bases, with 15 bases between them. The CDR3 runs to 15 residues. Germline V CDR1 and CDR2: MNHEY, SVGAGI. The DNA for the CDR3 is TGTGCCAGCAGTTCCGGACAAAGTCCGCACTATGGCTACACCTTC. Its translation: CASSSGQSPHYGYTF.

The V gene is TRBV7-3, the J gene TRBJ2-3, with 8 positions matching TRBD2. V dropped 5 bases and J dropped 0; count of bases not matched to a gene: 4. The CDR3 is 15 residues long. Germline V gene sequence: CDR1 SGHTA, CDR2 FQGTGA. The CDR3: CASSRASGSTDTQYF. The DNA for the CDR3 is TGTGCCAGCAGCCGGGCTAGCGGGAGCACAGATACGCAGTATTTT.

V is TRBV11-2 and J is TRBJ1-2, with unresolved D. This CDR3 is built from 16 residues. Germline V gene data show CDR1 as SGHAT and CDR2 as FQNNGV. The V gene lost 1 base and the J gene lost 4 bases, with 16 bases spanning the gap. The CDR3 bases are TGTGCCAGCAGCTTAGTTGGGCAGAGCTTTTTCTATGGCTACACCTTC. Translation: CASSLVGQSFFYGYTF.

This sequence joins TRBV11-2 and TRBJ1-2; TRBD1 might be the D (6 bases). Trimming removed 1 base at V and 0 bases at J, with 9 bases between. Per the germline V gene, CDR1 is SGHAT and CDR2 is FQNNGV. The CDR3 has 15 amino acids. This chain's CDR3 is CASSLVQGANYGYTF. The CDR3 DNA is TGTGCCAGCAGCTTAGTACAGGGAGCTAACTATGGCTACACCTTC.

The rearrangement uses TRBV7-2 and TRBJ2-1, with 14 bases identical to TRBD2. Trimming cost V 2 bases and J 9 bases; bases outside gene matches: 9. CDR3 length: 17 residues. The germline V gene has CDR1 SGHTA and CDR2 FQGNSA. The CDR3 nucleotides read TGTGCCAGCAGCTTAAGTGGGACTAGCGGGGGACAGGCTGAGCAGTTCTTC. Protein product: CASSLSGTSGGQAEQFF.

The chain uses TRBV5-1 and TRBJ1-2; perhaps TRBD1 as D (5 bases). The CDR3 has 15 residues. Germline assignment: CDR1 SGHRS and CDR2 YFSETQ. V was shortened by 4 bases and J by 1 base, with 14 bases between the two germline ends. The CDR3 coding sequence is TGCGCCAGCAGCGAAGGACACTATAGTAACTATGGCTACACCTTC. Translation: CASSEGHYSNYGYTF.

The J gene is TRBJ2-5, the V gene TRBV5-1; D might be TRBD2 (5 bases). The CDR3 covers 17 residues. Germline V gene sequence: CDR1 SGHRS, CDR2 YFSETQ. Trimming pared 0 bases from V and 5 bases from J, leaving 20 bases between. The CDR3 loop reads CASSLGLRAGMGETQYF. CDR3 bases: TGCGCCAGCAGCTTGGGTTTGAGGGCCGGAATGGGGGAGACCCAGTACTTC. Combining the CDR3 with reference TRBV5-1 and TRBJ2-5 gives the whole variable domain KAGVTQTPRYLIKTRGQQVTLSCSPISGHRSVSWYQQTPGQGLQFLFEYFSETQRNKGNFPGRFSGRQFSNSRSEMNVSTLELGDSALYLCASSLGLRAGMGETQYFGPGTRLLVL.

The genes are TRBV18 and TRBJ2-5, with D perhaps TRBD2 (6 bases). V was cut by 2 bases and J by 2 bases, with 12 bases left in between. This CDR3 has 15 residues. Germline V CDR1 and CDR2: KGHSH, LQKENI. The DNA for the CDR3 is TGTGCCAGCTCACCAGACGGGGGACTGCAAGAGACCCAGTACTTC. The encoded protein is CASSPDGGLQETQYF.

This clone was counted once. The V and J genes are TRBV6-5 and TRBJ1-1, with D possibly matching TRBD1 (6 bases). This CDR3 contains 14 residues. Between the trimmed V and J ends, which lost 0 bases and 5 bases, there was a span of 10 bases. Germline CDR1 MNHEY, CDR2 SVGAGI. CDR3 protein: CASSYSSGETEAFF. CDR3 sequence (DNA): TGTGCCAGCAGTTACTCGTCAGGGGAGACTGAAGCTTTCTTT.

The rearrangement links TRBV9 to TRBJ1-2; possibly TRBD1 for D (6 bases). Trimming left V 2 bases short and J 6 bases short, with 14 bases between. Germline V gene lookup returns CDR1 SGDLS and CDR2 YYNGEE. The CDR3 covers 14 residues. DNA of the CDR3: TGTGCCAGCAGCGTCGGACAGAATGTGAATGGCTACACCTTC. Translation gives CASSVGQNVNGYTF. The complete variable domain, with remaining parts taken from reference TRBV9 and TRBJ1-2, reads DSGVTQTPKHLITATGQRVTLRCSPRSGDLSVYWYQQSLDQGLQFLIQYYNGEERAKGNILERFSAQQFPDLHSELNLSSLELGDSALYFCASSVGQNVNGYTFGSGTRLTVV.

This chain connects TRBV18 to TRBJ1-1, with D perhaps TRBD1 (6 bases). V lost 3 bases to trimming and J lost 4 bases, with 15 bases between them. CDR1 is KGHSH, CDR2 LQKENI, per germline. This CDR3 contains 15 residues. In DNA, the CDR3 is TGTGCCAGCTCACCCGGGGGGGGGCGCGTCACTGAAGCTTTCTTT. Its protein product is CASSPGGGRVTEAFF.

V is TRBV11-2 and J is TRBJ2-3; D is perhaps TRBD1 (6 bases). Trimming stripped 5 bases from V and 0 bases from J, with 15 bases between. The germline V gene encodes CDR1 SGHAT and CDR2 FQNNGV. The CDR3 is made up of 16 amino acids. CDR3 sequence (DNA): TGTGCCAGCAGCCGGACAGAAGTCACTAGCACAGATACGCAGTATTTT. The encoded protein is CASSRTEVTSTDTQYF.

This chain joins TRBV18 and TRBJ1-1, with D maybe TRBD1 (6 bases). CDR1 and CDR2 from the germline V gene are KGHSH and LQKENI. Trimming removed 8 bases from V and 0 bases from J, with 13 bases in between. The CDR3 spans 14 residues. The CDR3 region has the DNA TGTGCCAGCGCCTTACAGGGCTTGAACACTGAAGCTTTCTTT. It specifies CASALQGLNTEAFF.

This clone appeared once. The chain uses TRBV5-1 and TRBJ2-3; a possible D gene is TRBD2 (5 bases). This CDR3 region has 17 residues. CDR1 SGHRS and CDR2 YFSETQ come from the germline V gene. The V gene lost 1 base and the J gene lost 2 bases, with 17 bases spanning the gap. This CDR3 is CASSLTVPGLFTDTQYF. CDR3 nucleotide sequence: TGCGCCAGCAGCTTGACAGTACCTGGACTGTTCACAGATACGCAGTATTTT.

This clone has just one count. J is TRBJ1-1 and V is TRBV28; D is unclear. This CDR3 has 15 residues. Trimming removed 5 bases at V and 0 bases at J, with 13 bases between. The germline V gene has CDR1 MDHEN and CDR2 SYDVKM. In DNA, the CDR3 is TGTGCCAGCAGTCCACCGACATCCATGAACACTGAAGCTTTCTTT. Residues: CASSPPTSMNTEAFF.